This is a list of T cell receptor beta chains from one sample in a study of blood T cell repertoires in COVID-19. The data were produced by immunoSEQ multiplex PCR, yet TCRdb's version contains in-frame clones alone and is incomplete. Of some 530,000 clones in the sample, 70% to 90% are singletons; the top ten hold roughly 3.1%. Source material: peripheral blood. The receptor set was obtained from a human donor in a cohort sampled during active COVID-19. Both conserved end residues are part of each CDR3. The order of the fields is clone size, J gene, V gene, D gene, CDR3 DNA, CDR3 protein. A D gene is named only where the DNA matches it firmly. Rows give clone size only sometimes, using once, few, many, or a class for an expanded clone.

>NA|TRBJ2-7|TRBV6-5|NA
TGTGCCAGCAGAGGAGGTACCTACGAGCAGTACTTC
CASRGGTYEQYF
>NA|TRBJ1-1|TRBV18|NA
TGTGCCAGCACACTGCTACCAATAGAGAACACTGAAGCTTTCTTT
CASTLLPIENTEAFF
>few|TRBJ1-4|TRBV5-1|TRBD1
TGCGCCAGCAGCACTACAGGGGATTTGAACGAAAAACTGTTTTTT
CASSTTGDLNEKLFF
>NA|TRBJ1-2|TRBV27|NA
TGTGCCAGCAGTTTATGGGGGGGTGGCTATGGCTACACCTTC
CASSLWGGGYGYTF
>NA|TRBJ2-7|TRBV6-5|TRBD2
TGTGCCAGCAGTTCGCCTAGCGGGCAACACTCCTACGAGCAGTACTTC
CASSSPSGQHSYEQYF
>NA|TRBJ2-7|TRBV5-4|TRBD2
TGTGCCAGCAGCTTAAGCGGGACCTACGAGCAGTACTTC
CASSLSGTYEQYF
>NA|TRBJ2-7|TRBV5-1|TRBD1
TGCGCCAGCAGCTTGGGGCTACTACAGGGGCACGAGCAGTACTTC
CASSLGLLQGHEQYF
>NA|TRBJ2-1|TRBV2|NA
TGTGCCGGGGTCAAAGAGCGCCGGGAGAGGTCCTACAATGAGCAGTTCTTC
CAGVKERRERSYNEQFF
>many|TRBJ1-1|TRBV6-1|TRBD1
TGTGCCAGCAGTGAAGTGGCAGGGGGTTCAAACACTGAAGCTTTCTTT
CASSEVAGGSNTEAFF
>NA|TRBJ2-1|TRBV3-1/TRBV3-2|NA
TGTGCCAGCAGCCAAGATCCACAGAATGAGCAGTTCTTC
CASSQDPQNEQFF
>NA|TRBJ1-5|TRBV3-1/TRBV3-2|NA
TGTGCCAGCAGCCCCGGGGGTACAGGCCATCGTCCCCAGCATTTT
CASSPGGTGHRPQHF
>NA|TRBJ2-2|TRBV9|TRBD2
TGTGCCAGCAGCGCCCAGCGGGAGAGCACCGGGGAGCTGTTTTTT
CASSAQRESTGELFF
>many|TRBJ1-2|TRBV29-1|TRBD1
TGCAGCGTCCAGGGGCAGGGGGCGATCTATGGCTACACCTTC
CSVQGQGAIYGYTF
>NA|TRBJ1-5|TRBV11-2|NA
TGTGCCAGCAGCTTAGATCTGGCAGGGGAACAGCCCCAGCATTTT
CASSLDLAGEQPQHF
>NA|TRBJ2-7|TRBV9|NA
TGTGCCAGCAGCGTAGACAGCTCTAGCAGCTACGAGCAGTACTTC
CASSVDSSSSYEQYF
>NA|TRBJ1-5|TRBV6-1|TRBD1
TGTGCCAGCAGTGAGGCCACAGGGGGAGATCAGCCCCAGCATTTT
CASSEATGGDQPQHF
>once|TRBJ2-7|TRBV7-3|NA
TGTGCCAGCAGCTTAGCGGGACGAATCTACGAGCAGTACTTC
CASSLAGRIYEQYF
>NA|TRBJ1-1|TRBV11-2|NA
TGTGCCAGCAGCTTAGAGCGTTCCACTGAAGCTTTCTTT
CASSLERSTEAFF
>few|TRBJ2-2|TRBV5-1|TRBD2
TGCGCCAGCAGCCTAGCGGGAGAGAACACCGGGGAGCTGTTTTTT
CASSLAGENTGELFF
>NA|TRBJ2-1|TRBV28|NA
TGTGCCAGCAGTCCCAACGACAACAGGTACAATGAGCAGTTCTTC
CASSPNDNRYNEQFF
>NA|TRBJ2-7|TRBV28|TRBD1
TGTGCCAGCAGTCCCCTTGGGACAGTTCTGTATTACGAGCAGTACTTC
CASSPLGTVLYYEQYF
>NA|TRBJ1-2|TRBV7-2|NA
TGTGCCAGCAGCAGACGACAGGAATCGAATGGCTACACCTTC
CASSRRQESNGYTF
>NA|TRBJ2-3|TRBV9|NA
TGTGCCAGCAGCGCCCAGACTAGTGCTGATACGCAGTATTTT
CASSAQTSADTQYF
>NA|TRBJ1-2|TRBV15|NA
TGTGCCACCGCCACAGGGTCCCCTGGAAATGGCTACACCTTC
CATATGSPGNGYTF
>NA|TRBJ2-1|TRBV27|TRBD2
TGTGCCAGCAGTCCCGGGACTAGCGAATCGGGAAGGCAGTTCTTC
CASSPGTSESGRQFF
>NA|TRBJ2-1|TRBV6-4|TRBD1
TGTGCCAGTGGACAGGGGGAAAACAATGAGCAGTTCTTC
CASGQGENNEQFF
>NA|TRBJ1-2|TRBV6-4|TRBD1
TGTGCCAGCACACGACAGGGTGGGGTCTATGGCTACACCTTC
CASTRQGGVYGYTF
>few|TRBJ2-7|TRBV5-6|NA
TGTGCCAGCAGCCGATCTGGACTGCTTAACTACGAGCAGTACTTC
CASSRSGLLNYEQYF
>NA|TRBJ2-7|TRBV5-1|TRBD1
TGCGCCAGCAGCTTGGGGGGACAGGGGAGGCACGAGCAGTACTTC
CASSLGGQGRHEQYF
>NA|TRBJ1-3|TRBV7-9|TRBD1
TGTGCCAGCAGCTTAGACCGGACAGGTGGAAACACCATATATTTT
CASSLDRTGGNTIYF
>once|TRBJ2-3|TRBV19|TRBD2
TGTGCCAGTAGTATAAGATCGGCGGGAGGGCAGTATTTT
CASSIRSAGGQYF